This T cell receptor (beta chain) was identified during a study of regulatory T cells in long-lasting Graves disease. For the study at large: The term persistent Graves' disease signified upward of 5 years on antithyroid drugs with positive TSH receptor antibodies.

The germline CDR1 and CDR2 sequences are SNHLY and FYNNEI. The CDR3 length is 15 residues. V was pared by 3 bases and J by 1 base, with 11 bases between. This clonotype was seen more than once but under ten times. Time point noted: persistent/refractory GD, antithyroid drugs over 5 years with positive TRAb. The TCR library was prepared using RNA isolated from PBMCs. CDR3 regions were amplified by Arm-PCR using iRepertoire HTBI primers to build TCR beta libraries. TCRdb reprocessed the multiplex PCR reads via MiXCR and lists one record per CDR3 protein. The sample consists of about 340,000 distinct CDR3 sequences, around 20% of them appearing once.

The specimen comprised peripheral blood mononuclear cells (PBMCs), sampled when the disease was refractory, from a patient treated with antithyroid drugs. The chain carries TRBV2 and TRBJ2-3, with D perhaps matching TRBD2 (6 bases). This TCR came from a female donor with Graves disease. The CDR3 nucleotides read TGTGCCAGCAGTGACGTCGGCGGGGGCACAGATACGCAGTATTTT. Protein product: CASSDVGGGTDTQYF. Full variable domain (rest looked up from reference TRBV2 and TRBJ2-3): EPEVTQTPSHQVTQMGQEVILRCVPISNHLYFYWYRQILGQKVEFLVSFYNNEISEKSEIFDDQFSVERPDGSNFTLKIRSTKLEDSAMYFCASSDVGGGTDTQYFGPGTRLTVL.